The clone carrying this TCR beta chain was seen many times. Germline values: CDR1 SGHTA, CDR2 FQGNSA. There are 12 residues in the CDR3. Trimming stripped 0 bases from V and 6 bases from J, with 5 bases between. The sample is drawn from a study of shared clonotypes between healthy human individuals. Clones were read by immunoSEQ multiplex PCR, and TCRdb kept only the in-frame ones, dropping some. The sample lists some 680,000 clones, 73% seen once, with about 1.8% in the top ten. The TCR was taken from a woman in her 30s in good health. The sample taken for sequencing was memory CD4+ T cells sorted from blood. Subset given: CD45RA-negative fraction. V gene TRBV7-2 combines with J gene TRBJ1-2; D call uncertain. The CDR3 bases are TGTGCCAGCAGCTTAGCGAGGGATGGCTACACCTTC. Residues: CASSLARDGYTF.